This T cell receptor beta chain was recorded in a study of blood T cell repertoires in COVID-19. The repertoire was sequenced with immunoSEQ multiplex PCR; TCRdb's copy has only in-frame clones and lacks some. The table shows about 260,000 clones, with roughly 88% occurring only once. The germline gives CDR1 LGHNA, CDR2 YNFKEQ. The ends lost 0 bases at V and 4 bases at J; junction bases unmatched: 1. The CDR3 is made up of 16 amino acids. The chain carries TRBV4-2 and TRBJ2-7; 15 nucleotides line up with TRBD2. What was sequenced was PBMCs or T cells enriched from blood (not recorded which). The clonotype was recovered from a woman aged 40 to 50 who had been exposed to COVID-19. CDR3 amino acids: CASSQEGLAGGYEQYF. CDR3 DNA: TGTGCCAGCAGCCAAGAGGGACTAGCGGGGGGATACGAGCAGTACTTC.